The 6 T cell receptor beta chains below were found in one sample sequenced in a study of T cell responses to AZD1222 COVID-19 vaccine (TCRdb year 2021). The receptor library was made with the immunoSEQ multiplex PCR assay. Drawn from immuneACCESS, this table holds only the in-frame rearrangements with V and J called that TCRdb kept. Clones are partly lost; checked studies trace under half to an unresolved V gene and leave the rest unexplained. The sample table lists 130,000 to 150,000 clones, 70% to 90% of them with a count of one. The leading ten clones occupy about 6% of the sample. According to the study, the label for this sample's time point signals: baseline before first vaccination. Material: peripheral blood, obtained on day 0 of AZD1222 vaccination. These receptors came from an adult in good health.

This chain uses TRBV5-1 with TRBJ2-2; D remains ambiguous. CDR1 is SGHRS and CDR2 is YFSETQ in the germline V gene. The CDR3 runs to 16 residues. V was shortened by 5 bases and J by 1 base, with 15 bases between the two germline ends. CDR3 in amino acids: CASSYYEAENTGELFF. CDR3 nucleotide sequence: TGCGCCAGCAGTTACTACGAGGCAGAGAACACCGGGGAGCTGTTTTTT. Filled out from reference TRBV5-1 and TRBJ2-2, the complete variable domain reads KAGVTQTPRYLIKTRGQQVTLSCSPISGHRSVSWYQQTPGQGLQFLFEYFSETQRNKGNFPGRFSGRQFSNSRSEMNVSTLELGDSALYLCASSYYEAENTGELFFGEGSRLTVL.

This clone has only one observation. The CDR3 loop reads CASTETGPPGGYTF. The DNA of the CDR3 is TGTGCCAGCACCGAGACGGGACCTCCCGGGGGCTACACCTTC. This chain joins TRBV2 and TRBJ1-2, with TRBD1 as a possible D gene (5 bases). The CDR3 sequence is 14 residues long. Trimming took 7 bases from V and 8 from J, leaving 20 bases between them. Germline values: CDR1 SNHLY, CDR2 FYNNEI.

This clone occurred once. This sequence joins TRBV10-3 and TRBJ1-3, with D perhaps TRBD1 (5 bases). CDR3 length: 16 residues. V gave up 7 bases and J gave up 0 bases, with 16 bases separating them. From germline, CDR1 is ENHRY and CDR2 SYGVKD. The CDR3 spells CAINRGEPNSGNTIYF. The CDR3 DNA sequence: TGTGCCATCAATCGGGGCGAGCCAAACTCTGGAAACACCATATATTTT.

The rearrangement joins TRBV5-1 to TRBJ1-4, with 7 nucleotides matching TRBD1. The germline V gene has CDR1 SGHRS and CDR2 YFSETQ. There are 16 residues in the CDR3. V lost 4 bases, J lost 0 bases, and 6 bases stayed unmatched. The CDR3 here is CASSPGQFATNEKLFF. The CDR3 DNA follows: TGCGCCAGCAGCCCGGGACAGTTTGCAACTAATGAAAAACTGTTTTTT. The full variable domain, rest sourced from reference TRBV5-1 and TRBJ1-4, is KAGVTQTPRYLIKTRGQQVTLSCSPISGHRSVSWYQQTPGQGLQFLFEYFSETQRNKGNFPGRFSGRQFSNSRSEMNVSTLELGDSALYLCASSPGQFATNEKLFFGSGTQLSVL.

This clone occurred a few times. The J gene is TRBJ2-7, the V gene TRBV28, with D perhaps TRBD2 (7 bases). In germline, CDR1 is MDHEN, CDR2 SYDVKM. This CDR3 is built from 16 residues. V dropped 2 bases and J dropped 0 bases, with 14 bases sitting between them. The CDR3 DNA is TGTGCCAGCAGTTTACGAAAGGGGGGGTACTCCTACGAGCAGTACTTC. Amino acid sequence: CASSLRKGGYSYEQYF. The complete variable domain, with remaining parts taken from reference TRBV28 and TRBJ2-7, reads DVKVTQSSRYLVKRTGEKVFLECVQDMDHENMFWYRQDPGLGLRLIYFSYDVKMKEKGDIPEGYSVSREKKERFSLILESASTNQTSMYLCASSLRKGGYSYEQYFGPGTRLTVT.

The J gene is TRBJ2-3, the V gene TRBV9; D is ambiguous. The CDR3 runs 14 residues. Germline V gene sequence: CDR1 SGDLS, CDR2 YYNGEE. V shed 3 bases and J shed 0 bases, with 8 bases lying between them. The CDR3 loop reads CASSAPTSTDTQYF. CDR3 DNA: TGTGCCAGCAGCGCGCCTACTAGCACAGATACGCAGTATTTT.